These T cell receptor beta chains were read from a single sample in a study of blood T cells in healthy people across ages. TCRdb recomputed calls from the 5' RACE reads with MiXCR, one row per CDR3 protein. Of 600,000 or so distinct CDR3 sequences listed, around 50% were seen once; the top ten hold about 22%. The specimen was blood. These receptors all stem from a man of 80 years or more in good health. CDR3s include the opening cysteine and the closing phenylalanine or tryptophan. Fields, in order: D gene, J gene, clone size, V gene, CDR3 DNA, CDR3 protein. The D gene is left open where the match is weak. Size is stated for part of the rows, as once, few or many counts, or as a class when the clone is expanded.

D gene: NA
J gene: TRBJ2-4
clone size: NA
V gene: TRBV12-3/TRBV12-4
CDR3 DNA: TGTGCCAGCCGACAGGAGGGAGACATTCAGTACTTC
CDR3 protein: CASRQEGDIQYF

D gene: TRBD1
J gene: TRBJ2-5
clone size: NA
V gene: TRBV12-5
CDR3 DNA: TGTGCTAGTGGTCACTTACCGGGACAGGGGGAAGAGACCCAGTACTTC
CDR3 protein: CASGHLPGQGEETQYF

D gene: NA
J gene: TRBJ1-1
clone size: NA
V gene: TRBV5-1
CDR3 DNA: TGCGCCAGCAGGCCCGACAGCAGGATGAACACTGAAGCTTTCTTT
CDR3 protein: CASRPDSRMNTEAFF

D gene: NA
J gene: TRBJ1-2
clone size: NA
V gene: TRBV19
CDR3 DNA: TGTGCCAGTAGGGACACCAACCGGGGCTATGGCTACACCTTC
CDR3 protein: CASRDTNRGYGYTF

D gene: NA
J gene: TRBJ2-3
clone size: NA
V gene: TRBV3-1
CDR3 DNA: TGTGCCAGCAGCCAAACCCTTCCAGATACGCAGTATTTT
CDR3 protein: CASSQTLPDTQYF

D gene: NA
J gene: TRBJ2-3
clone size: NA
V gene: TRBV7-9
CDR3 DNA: TGTGCCAGCAGCTTAGTTCTAGCGCCAAGCACAGATACGCAGTATTTT
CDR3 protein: CASSLVLAPSTDTQYF

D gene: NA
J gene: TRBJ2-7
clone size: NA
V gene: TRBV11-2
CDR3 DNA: TGTGCCAGCAGCCCCCAGGGCGTCAGATCCTACGAGCGGTACTTC
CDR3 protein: CASSPQGVRSYERYF

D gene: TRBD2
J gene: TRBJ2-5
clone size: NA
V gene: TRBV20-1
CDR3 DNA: TGCAGTGCTAGAGATTCCCACGGGAGGTTTAAGTTGACCCAGTACTTC
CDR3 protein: CSARDSHGRFKLTQYF

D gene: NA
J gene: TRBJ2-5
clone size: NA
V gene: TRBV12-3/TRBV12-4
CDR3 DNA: TGTGCCAGCAGTTTTTGGTCAAACCAAGAGACCCAGTACTTC
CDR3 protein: CASSFWSNQETQYF

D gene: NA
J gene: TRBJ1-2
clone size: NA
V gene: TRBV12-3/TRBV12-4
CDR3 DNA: TGTGCCAGCAGTCCTACCGACCGACCGTATGGCTACACCTTC
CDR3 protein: CASSPTDRPYGYTF

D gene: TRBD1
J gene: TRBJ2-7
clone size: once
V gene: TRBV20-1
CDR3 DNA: TGCAGTGCTAGACATCCGGGACAGGGGGCCTACGAGCAGTACTTC
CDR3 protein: CSARHPGQGAYEQYF

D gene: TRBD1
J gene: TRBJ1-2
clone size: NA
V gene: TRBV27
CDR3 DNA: TGTGCCAGCAGTGACCGGGACAGGGCTGGCTACACCTTC
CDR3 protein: CASSDRDRAGYTF

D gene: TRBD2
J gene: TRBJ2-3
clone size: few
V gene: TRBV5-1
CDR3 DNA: TGCGCCAGCAGCTTGGAGTTTGGGACTAGCGGGTGGAATACGCAGTATTTT
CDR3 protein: CASSLEFGTSGWNTQYF

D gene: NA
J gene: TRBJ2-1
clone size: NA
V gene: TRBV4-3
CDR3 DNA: TGCGCCAGCAGCCAAGAGGGAATAGTGGTCGACAATGAGCAGTTCTTC
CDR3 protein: CASSQEGIVVDNEQFF

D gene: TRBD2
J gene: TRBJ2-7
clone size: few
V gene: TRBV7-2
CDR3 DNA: TGTGCCAGCAGCCTCCCAGGCACTAGCGGGAGGAACTACGAGCAGTACTTC
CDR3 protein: CASSLPGTSGRNYEQYF

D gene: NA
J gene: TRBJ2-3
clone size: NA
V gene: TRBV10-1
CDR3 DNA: TGCGCCAGCAGTGAGTCGAAGGAGGCAGATACGCAGTATTTT
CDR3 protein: CASSESKEADTQYF

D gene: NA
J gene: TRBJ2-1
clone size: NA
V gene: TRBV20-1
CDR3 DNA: TGCAGTGCGGACGACTGGAGCTCCTACAATGAGCAGTTCTTC
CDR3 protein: CSADDWSSYNEQFF

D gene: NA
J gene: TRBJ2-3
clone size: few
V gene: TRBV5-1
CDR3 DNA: TGTGCCAGCAGATCCACAGATACGCAGTATTTT
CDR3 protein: CASRSTDTQYF

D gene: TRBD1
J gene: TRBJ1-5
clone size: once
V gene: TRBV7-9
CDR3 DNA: TGTGCCAGCAGCGCACCCGGGACAGGGAATCAGCCCCAGCATTTT
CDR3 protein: CASSAPGTGNQPQHF

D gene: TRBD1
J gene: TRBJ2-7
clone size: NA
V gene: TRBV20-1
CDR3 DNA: TGCAGTGCTAGAGGGGGACAGGGTCCCTACGAGCAGTACTTC
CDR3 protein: CSARGGQGPYEQYF